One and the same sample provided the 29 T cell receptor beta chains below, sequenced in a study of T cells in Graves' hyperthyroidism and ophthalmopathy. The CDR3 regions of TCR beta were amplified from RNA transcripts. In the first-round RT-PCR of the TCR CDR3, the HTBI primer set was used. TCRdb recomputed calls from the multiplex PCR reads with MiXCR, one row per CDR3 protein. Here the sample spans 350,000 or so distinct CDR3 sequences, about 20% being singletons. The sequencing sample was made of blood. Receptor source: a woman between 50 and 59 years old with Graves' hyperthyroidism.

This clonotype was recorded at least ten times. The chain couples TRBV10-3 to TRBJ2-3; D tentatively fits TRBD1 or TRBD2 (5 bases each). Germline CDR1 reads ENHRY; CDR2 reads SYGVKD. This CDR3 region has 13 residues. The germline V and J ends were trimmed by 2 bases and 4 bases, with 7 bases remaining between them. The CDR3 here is CAISEGTADTQYF. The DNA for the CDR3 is TGTGCCATCAGTGAGGGGACGGCAGATACGCAGTATTTT.

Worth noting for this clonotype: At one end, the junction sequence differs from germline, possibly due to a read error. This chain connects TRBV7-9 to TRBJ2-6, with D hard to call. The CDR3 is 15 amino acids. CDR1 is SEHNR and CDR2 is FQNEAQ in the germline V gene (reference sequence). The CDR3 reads CASSLFSSGTNVLTF. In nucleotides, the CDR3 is TGTGCCAGCAGCTTATTCAGCTCTGGGACCAACGTCCTGACTTTC.

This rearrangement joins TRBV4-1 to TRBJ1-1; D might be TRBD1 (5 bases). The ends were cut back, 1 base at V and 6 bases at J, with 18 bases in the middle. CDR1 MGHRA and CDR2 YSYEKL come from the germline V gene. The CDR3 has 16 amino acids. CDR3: CASSQGGVGGDAEAFF. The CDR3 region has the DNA TGCGCCAGCAGCCAAGGTGGGGTCGGGGGGGACGCTGAAGCTTTCTTT.

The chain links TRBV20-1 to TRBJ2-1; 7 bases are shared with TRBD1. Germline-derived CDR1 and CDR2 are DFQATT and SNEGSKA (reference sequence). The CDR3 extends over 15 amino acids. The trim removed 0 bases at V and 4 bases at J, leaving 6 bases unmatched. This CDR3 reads CSARDFTGAYNEQFF. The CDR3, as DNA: TGCAGTGCTAGAGATTTCACAGGGGCGTACAATGAGCAGTTCTTC.

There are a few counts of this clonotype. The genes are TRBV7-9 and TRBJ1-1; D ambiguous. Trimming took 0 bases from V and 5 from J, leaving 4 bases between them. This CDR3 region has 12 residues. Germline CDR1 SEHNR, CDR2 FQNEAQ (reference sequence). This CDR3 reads CASSLAATEAFF. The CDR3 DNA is TGTGCCAGCAGCTTAGCGGCAACTGAAGCTTTCTTT.

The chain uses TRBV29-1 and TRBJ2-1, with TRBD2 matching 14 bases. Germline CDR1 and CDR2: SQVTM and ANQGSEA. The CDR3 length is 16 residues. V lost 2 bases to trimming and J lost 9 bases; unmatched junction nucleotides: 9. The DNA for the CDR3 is TGCAGCGTTGAATTCCCGGGACTAGCGGGAGCGGCTGAGCAGTTCTTC. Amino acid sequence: CSVEFPGLAGAAEQFF.

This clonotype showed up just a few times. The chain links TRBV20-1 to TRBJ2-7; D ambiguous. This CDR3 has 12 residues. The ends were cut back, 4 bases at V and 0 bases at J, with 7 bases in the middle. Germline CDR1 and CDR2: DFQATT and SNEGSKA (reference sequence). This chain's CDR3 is CSAMESSYEQYV. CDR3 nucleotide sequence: TGCAGTGCTATGGAGAGCTCCTACGAGCAGTACGTC.

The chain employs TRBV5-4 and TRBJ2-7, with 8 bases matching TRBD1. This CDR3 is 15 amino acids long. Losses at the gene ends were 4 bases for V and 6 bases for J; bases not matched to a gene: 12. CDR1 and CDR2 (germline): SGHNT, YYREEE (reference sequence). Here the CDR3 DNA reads TGTGCCAGCAGCCTACAGGGGGTCGAAGTGGGCGAGCAGTACGTC. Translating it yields CASSLQGVEVGEQYV.

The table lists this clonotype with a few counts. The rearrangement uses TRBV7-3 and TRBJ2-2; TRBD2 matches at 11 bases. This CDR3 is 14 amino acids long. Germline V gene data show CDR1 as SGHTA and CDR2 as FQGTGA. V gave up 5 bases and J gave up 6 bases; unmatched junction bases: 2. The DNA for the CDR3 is TGTGCCAGCAGCGGGACTAGCGGCTCCGGGGAGCTGTTTTTT. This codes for CASSGTSGSGELFF.

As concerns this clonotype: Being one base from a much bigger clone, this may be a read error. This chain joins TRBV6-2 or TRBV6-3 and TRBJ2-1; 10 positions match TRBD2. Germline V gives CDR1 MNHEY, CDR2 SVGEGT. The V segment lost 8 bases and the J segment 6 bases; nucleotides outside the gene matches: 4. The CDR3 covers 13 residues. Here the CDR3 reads CASVSGGGNEQFF. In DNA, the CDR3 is TGTGCCAGCGTCAGCGGGGGGGGCAATGAGCAGTTCTTC.

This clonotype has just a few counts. As DNA, the CDR3 is TGTGCCAGCAGCCAAGGTGGGGCAGGGCATGAAAAACTGTTTTTT. Residues: CASSQGGAGHEKLFF. The rearrangement uses TRBV5-4 and TRBJ1-4; D is possibly TRBD1 (5 bases). V was clipped by 4 bases and J by 6 bases, with 16 bases between them. Germline loops: CDR1 SGHNT, CDR2 YYREEE (reference sequence). CDR3 size: 15 residues.

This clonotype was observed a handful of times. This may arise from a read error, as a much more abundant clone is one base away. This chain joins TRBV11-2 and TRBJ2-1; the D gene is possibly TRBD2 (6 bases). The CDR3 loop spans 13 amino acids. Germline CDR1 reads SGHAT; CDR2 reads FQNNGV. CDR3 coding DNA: TGTGCCAACAGCCCCGGGGGTTACAATGAGCAGTTCTTC. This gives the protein CANSPGGYNEQFF. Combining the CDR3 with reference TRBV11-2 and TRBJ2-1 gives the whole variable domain EAGVAQSPRYKIIEKRQSVAFWCNPISGHATLYWYQQILGQGPKLLIQFQNNGVVDDSQLPKDRFSAERLKGVDSTLKIQPAKLEDSAVYLCANSPGGYNEQFFGPGTRLTVL.

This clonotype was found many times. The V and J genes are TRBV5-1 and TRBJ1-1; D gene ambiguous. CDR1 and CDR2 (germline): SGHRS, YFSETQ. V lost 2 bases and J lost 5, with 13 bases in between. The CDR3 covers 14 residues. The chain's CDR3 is CASSFLDRETEAFF. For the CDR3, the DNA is TGCGCCAGCAGCTTTCTGGACCGGGAGACTGAAGCTTTCTTT.

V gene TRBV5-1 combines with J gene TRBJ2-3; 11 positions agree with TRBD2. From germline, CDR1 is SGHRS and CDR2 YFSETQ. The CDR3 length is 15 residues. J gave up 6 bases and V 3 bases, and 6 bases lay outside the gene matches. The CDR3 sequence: CASSSMTSGVDTQYF. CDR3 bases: TGCGCCAGCAGCTCGATGACTAGCGGGGTCGATACGCAGTATTTT.

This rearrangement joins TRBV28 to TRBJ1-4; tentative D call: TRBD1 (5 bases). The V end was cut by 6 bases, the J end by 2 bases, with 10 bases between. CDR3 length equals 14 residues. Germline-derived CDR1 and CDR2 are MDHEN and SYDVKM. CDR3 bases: TGTGCCAGCAGACCGGGACGGACTAATGAAAAACTGTTTTTT. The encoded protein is CASRPGRTNEKLFF.

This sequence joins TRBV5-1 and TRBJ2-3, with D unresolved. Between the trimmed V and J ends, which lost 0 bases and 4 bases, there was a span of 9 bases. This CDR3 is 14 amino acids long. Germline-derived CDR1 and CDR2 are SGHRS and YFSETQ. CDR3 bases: TGCGCCAGCAGCTTGGCCACGGTAGCAGATACGCAGTATTTT. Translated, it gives CASSLATVADTQYF.

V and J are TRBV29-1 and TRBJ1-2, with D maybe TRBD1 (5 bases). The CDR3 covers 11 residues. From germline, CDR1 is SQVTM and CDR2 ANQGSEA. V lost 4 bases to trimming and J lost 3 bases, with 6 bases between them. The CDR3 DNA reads TGCAGCGTTGGGGGGGACTATGGCTACACCTTC. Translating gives CSVGGDYGYTF.

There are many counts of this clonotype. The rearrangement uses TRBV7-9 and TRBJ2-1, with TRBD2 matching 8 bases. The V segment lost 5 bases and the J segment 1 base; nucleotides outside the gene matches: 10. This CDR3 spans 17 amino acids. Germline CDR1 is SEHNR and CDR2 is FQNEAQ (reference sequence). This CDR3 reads CASSTRRASGSYNEQFF. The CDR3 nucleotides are TGTGCCAGCAGCACCAGAAGGGCTAGCGGGTCCTACAATGAGCAGTTCTTC.

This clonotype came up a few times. This chain's CDR3 is CSAVSGEERNEQYV. CDR3 in DNA: TGCAGTGCCGTTAGCGGGGAGGAACGTAACGAGCAGTACGTC. This rearrangement joins TRBV20-1 to TRBJ2-7; 8 bases are a match to TRBD2. The junction had 12 bases not matched to a gene; V was cut back by 6 bases and J by 5 bases. This CDR3 has 14 residues. Per the germline V gene, CDR1 is DFQATT and CDR2 is SNEGSKA (reference sequence).

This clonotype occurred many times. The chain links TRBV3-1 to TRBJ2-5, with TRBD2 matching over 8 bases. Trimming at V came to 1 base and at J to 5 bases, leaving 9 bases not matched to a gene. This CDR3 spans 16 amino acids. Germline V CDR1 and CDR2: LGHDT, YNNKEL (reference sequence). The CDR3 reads CASSQGDGGAGETQYF. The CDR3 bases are TGTGCCAGCAGCCAAGGTGACGGGGGGGCCGGGGAGACCCAGTACTTC.

CDR3 coding DNA: TGCGCCAGCAGCTTTCTAGCTACGGAGGGCAATGAGCAGTTCTTC. This translates into CASSFLATEGNEQFF. The chain is built from TRBV5-1 and TRBJ2-1, with D perhaps TRBD2 (6 bases). CDR1 is SGHRS and CDR2 is YFSETQ in the germline V gene. The CDR3 contains 15 residues. The V end was cut by 2 bases, the J end by 6 bases, with 15 bases between.

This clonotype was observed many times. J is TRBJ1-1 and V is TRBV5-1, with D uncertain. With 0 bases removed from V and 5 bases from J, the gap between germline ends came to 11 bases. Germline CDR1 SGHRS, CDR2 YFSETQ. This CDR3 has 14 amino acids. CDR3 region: CASSLEPRRTEAFF. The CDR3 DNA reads TGCGCCAGCAGCTTGGAGCCGAGACGAACTGAAGCTTTCTTT.

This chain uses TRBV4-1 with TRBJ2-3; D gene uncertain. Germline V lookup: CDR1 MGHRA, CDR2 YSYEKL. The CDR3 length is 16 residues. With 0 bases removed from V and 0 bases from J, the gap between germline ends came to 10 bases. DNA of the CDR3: TGCGCCAGCAGCCAAGATTGGGCGGCTAGCACAGATACGCAGTATTTT. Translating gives CASSQDWAASTDTQYF.

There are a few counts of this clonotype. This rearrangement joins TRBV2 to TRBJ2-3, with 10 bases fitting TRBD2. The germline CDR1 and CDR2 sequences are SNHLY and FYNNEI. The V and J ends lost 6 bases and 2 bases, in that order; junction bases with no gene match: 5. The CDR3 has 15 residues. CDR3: CASRSLAGHTDTQYF. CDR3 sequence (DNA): TGTGCCAGCAGGTCACTAGCGGGGCACACAGATACGCAGTATTTT. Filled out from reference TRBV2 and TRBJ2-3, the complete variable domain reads EPEVTQTPSHQVTQMGQEVILRCVPISNHLYFYWYRQILGQKVEFLVSFYNNEISEKSEIFDDQFSVERPDGSNFTLKIRSTKLEDSAMYFCASRSLAGHTDTQYFGPGTRLTVL.

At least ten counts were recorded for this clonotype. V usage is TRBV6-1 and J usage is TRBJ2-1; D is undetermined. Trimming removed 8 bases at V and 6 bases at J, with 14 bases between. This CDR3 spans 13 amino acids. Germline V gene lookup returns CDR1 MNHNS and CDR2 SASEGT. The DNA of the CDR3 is TGTGCCAGCGGGCTGGCGCGCCCCAATGAGCAGTTCTTC. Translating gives CASGLARPNEQFF.

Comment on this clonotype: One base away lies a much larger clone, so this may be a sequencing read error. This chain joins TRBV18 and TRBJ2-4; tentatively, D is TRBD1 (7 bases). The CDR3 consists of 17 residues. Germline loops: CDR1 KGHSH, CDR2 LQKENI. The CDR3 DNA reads TGTGCCAGCTCACGCTGGACAGGACAACTAGCCAAAAACGTTCAGTACTTC. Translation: CASSRWTGQLAKNVQYF. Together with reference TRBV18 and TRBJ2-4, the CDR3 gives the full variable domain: NAGVMQNPRHLVRRRGQEARLRCSPMKGHSHVYWYRQLPEEGLKFMVYLQKENIIDESGMPKERFSAEFPKEGPSILRIQQVVRGDSAAYFCASSRWTGQLAKNVQYFGAGTRLSVL.

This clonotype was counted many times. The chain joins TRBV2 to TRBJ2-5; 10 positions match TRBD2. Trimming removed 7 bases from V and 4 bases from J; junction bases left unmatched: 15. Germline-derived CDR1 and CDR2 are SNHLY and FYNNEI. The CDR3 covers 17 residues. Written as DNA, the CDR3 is TGTGCCAGCACTGGTACTAGCGGGACCCCCCGGGGAGAGACCCAGTACTTC. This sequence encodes CASTGTSGTPRGETQYF.

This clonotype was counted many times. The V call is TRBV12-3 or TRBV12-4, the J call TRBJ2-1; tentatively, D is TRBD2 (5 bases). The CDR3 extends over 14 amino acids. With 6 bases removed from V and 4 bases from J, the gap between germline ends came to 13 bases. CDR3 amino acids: CASSPLQRYNEQFF. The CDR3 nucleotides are TGTGCCAGCAGCCCCTTACAGCGGTACAATGAGCAGTTCTTC.

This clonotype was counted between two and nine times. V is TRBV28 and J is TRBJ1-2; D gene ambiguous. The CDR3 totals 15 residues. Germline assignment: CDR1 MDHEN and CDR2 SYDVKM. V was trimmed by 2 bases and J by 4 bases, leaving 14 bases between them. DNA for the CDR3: TGTGCCAGCAGTTTAGGTCCGCGGTATGGCTATGGCTACACCTTC. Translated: CASSLGPRYGYGYTF.